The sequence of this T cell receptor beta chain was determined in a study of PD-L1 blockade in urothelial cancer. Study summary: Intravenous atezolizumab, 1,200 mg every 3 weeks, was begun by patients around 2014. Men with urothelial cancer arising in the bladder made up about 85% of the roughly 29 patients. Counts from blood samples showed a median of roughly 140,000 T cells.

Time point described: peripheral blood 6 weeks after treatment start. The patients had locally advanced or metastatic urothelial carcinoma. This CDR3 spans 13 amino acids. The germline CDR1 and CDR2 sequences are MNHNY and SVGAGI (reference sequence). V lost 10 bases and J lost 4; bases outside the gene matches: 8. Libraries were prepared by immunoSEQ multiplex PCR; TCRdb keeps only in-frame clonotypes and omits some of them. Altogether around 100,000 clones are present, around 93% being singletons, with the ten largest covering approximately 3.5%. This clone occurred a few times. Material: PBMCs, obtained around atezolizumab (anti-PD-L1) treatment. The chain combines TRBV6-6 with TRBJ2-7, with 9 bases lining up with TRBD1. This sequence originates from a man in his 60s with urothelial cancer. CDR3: CATQTGGGYEQYF. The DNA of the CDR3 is TGTGCCACCCAGACAGGGGGAGGGTACGAGCAGTACTTC.